Listed below are T cell receptor beta chains from one sample, sequenced in a study of blood T cell repertoires in COVID-19. Produced via immunoSEQ multiplex PCR; TCRdb's table is partial and in-frame only. The repertoire consists of approximately 64,000 clones, with about 88% occurring once and the leading ten covering about 43%. The sample consisted of peripheral blood. Receptors were obtained from a woman aged 55-69 years with COVID-19, enrolled during active disease. Both conserved end residues are part of each CDR3. A D gene is named only where the DNA matches it firmly. The size entry is marked missing in some rows and otherwise reads once, few, many or a size class.

d_call | v_call | clone_size | cdr3_aa
- | TRBV3-1/TRBV3-2 | - | CASSPETNTEAFF
- | TRBV11-3 | - | CASSLTAGNTEAFF
TRBD1 | TRBV3-1/TRBV3-2 | - | CASSPGQGYTEAFF
- | TRBV27 | - | CASSFGLNTGELFF
TRBD1 | TRBV7-2 | - | CASSSQGDQPQHF
- | TRBV19 | - | CASSIGLIAAEQYF
- | TRBV30 | - | CAWRVGATGELFF
- | TRBV7-2 | - | CASSLGQGGSYEQYF
TRBD2 | TRBV2 | - | CASNLLAGGYNEQFF
TRBD1 | TRBV10-3 | - | CAISAGTGGDEQYF
TRBD1 | TRBV6-2/TRBV6-3 | - | CASSWTGGVGYTF
TRBD2 | TRBV5-5 | - | CASSSLAGATDTQYF
TRBD2 | TRBV5-1 | - | CASSPRASGIYEQYF
TRBD1 | TRBV6-2/TRBV6-3 | - | CASSYGTGGSVEQFF
TRBD1 | TRBV28 | - | CASSSLLGGEGNQPQHF
TRBD1 | TRBV9 | once | CASSPRTGSNTGELFF
TRBD2 | TRBV4-3 | - | CASSQASRLAGGPDTQYF
TRBD2 | TRBV29-1 | - | CSVEGETSGRVTDTQYF